Following are 8 T cell receptor beta chains from one sample sequenced in a study of blood T cells in healthy people across ages. Together with a sample-barcoded 5' primer, a J-beta primer mix was included in a second PCR lasting roughly 7 to 11 cycles. MiXCR, run by TCRdb on the 5' RACE reads, gives a single entry per CDR3 protein. In the table there are nearly 800,000 distinct CDR3 sequences, 45% to 70% of which are singletons. Sequenced input: blood. These receptors all stem from a man aged 40-55 years in good health.

The chain uses TRBV28 and TRBJ2-2; D gene uncertain. The CDR3 spans 14 residues. Germline CDR1 MDHEN, CDR2 SYDVKM. V was cut by 6 bases and J by 1 base, with 9 bases left in between. In DNA, the CDR3 is TGTGCCAGCAGAGCCGCAGGGAACACCGGGGAGCTGTTTTTT. Residues: CASRAAGNTGELFF. Variable domain in full (rest from reference TRBV28 and TRBJ2-2): DVKVTQSSRYLVKRTGEKVFLECVQDMDHENMFWYRQDPGLGLRLIYFSYDVKMKEKGDIPEGYSVSREKKERFSLILESASTNQTSMYLCASRAAGNTGELFFGEGSRLTVL.

This clonotype was seen a handful of times. This chain uses TRBV20-1 with TRBJ2-1, with 7 bases aligning to TRBD2. The V gene end was trimmed by 0 bases and the J gene end by 10 bases; junction bases not matched to a gene: 15. CDR3 length equals 16 residues. Looked up from germline, CDR1 is DFQATT and CDR2 is SNEGSKA (reference sequence). The CDR3 nucleotides are TGCAGTGCTAGAGATGTCTCCGGGGGGAGCCCCTGGGAGCAGTTCTTC. Translated: CSARDVSGGSPWEQFF.

The chain joins TRBV7-2 to TRBJ1-2, with 10 nucleotides matching TRBD1. The CDR3 spans 15 residues. Germline CDR1 reads SGHTA; CDR2 reads FQGNSA. J lost 3 bases, V lost 1 base, and 2 bases had no gene match. CDR3: CASSLGQGADYGYTF. CDR3 bases: TGTGCCAGCAGCTTAGGACAGGGGGCAGACTATGGCTACACCTTC. The variable domain in full, completed from reference TRBV7-2 and TRBJ1-2, reads GAGVSQSPSNKVTEKGKDVELRCDPISGHTALYWYRQSLGQGLEFLIYFQGNSAPDKSGLPSDRFSAERTGGSVSTLTIQRTQQEDSAVYLCASSLGQGADYGYTFGSGTRLTVV.

A single count supports this clonotype. The chain recombines TRBV28 with TRBJ2-7; 10 bases line up with TRBD2. V trimming: 2 bases; J trimming: 2 bases; junction bases outside the gene matches: 6. CDR3 length: 16 residues. CDR1 MDHEN and CDR2 SYDVKM come from the germline V gene. The CDR3 coding sequence is TGTGCCAGCAGTTTAACCGCTAGCGGGAGCACCTACGAGCAGTACTTC. The encoded protein is CASSLTASGSTYEQYF.

This clonotype was seen more than once but under ten times. The rearrangement links TRBV7-2 to TRBJ2-1; D is ambiguous. CDR1 and CDR2 from the germline V gene are SGHTA and FQGNSA. This CDR3 is built from 16 residues. V lost 0 bases to trimming and J lost 0 bases, with 9 bases between them. The CDR3 DNA follows: TGTGCCAGCAGCTTAGCTACTTCCTCCTCCTACAATGAGCAGTTCTTC. Translating gives CASSLATSSSYNEQFF.

This chain uses TRBV25-1 with TRBJ2-4; D remains ambiguous. The CDR3 contains 15 residues. V shed 1 base and J shed 0 bases, with 7 bases lying between them. Germline-derived CDR1 and CDR2 are MGHDK and SYGVNS. The CDR3 region has the DNA TGTGCCAGCAGTGAATCCCAAATAGCCAAAAACATTCAGTACTTC. Residues: CASSESQIAKNIQYF.

This clonotype was counted between two and nine times. The CDR3, as DNA: TGTGCTAGTGGTTTGGTCCGGACCTACGAGCAGTACTTC. Protein: CASGLVRTYEQYF. This chain uses TRBV12-5 with TRBJ2-7; D is unresolved. Trimming removed 0 bases at V and 2 bases at J, with 5 bases between. CDR3 length equals 13 residues. Germline assignment: CDR1 LGHNT and CDR2 FRNRAP.

The chain has TRBV7-9 and TRBJ2-1, with TRBD1 matching 10 bases. The germline V gene has CDR1 SEHNR and CDR2 FQNEAQ (reference sequence). The trim removed 3 bases at V and 8 bases at J, leaving 4 bases unmatched. This CDR3 is built from 14 residues. CDR3 DNA sequence: TGTGCCAGCAGCTTGGGACAGGGGATTCATGAGCAGTTCTTC. Amino acid sequence: CASSLGQGIHEQFF.